This T cell receptor beta chain came from a study of blood T cell repertoires in COVID-19. Study-wide background: Whether acute or convalescent, the COVID-19 samples came from the United States, Italy and Spain.

The ends were cut back, 3 bases at V and 4 bases at J, with 12 bases in the middle. Germline CDR1 reads KGHSH; CDR2 reads LQKENI. The CDR3 loop spans 14 amino acids. In the authors' methods: Reference gene primer amplification yielded estimated nucleated cell counts. Method: immunoSEQ multiplex PCR; TCRdb's copy keeps in-frame clones and lacks some. The V and J calls and the clone size are those of that table, but D and trimming were determined from the DNA. In the table there are about 88,000 clones, more than 85% of which are singletons. This rearrangement joins TRBV18 to TRBJ2-5; no reliable D call. The sample was peripheral blood. This TCR was sampled from a man aged 60 to 69 with acute or convalescent COVID-19. The CDR3 is CASSPNAGPETQYF. In DNA, the CDR3 is TGTGCCAGCTCACCCAATGCTGGCCCAGAGACCCAGTACTTC. Complete variable domain (other parts from reference TRBV18 and TRBJ2-5): NAGVMQNPRHLVRRRGQEARLRCSPMKGHSHVYWYRQLPEEGLKFMVYLQKENIIDESGMPKERFSAEFPKEGPSILRIQQVVRGDSAAYFCASSPNAGPETQYFGPGTRLLVL.